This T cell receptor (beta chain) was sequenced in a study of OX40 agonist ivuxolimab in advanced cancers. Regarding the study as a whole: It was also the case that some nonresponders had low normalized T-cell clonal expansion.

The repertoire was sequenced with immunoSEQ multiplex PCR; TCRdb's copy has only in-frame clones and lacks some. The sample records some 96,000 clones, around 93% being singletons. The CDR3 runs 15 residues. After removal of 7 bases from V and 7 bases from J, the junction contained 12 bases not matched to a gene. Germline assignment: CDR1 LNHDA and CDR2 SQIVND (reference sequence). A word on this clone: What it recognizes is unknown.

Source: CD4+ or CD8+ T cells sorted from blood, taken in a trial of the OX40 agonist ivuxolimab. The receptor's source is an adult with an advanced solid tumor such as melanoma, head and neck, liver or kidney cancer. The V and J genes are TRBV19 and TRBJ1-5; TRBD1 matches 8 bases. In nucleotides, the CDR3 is TGTGCCAGTACCCTCACTGACCGGGACAGGCAGCCCCAGCATTTT. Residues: CASTLTDRDRQPQHF. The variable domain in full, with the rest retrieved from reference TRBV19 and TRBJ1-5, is DGGITQSPKYLFRKEGQNVTLSCEQNLNHDAMYWYRQDPGQGLRLIYYSQIVNDFQKGDIAEGYSVSREKKESFPLTVTSAQKNPTAFYLCASTLTDRDRQPQHFGDGTRLSIL.